This record concerns one TCR beta chain sequence. CDR3 length equals 15 residues. The germline CDR1 and CDR2 sequences are SEHNR and FQNEAQ (reference sequence). Trimming stripped 5 bases from V and 5 bases from J, with 18 bases between. This specimen comes from a study of T cells after yellow fever vaccination. Study-wide points: The presence of abundant clonotypes contaminating from the bulk population was possible in FACS-sorted repertoires.

MiXCR was run by TCRdb on the 5' RACE reads, yielding one entry per CDR3 protein. The data contain some 96,000 distinct CDR3 sequences, 7.5% to 10% of them singletons. This rearrangement joins TRBV7-9 to TRBJ1-1; D possibly corresponds to TRBD1 (6 bases). This receptor was obtained from a man aged 18 to 30 who received the YFV17D yellow fever vaccine. The material sequenced was CD8+ T cells not binding an NS4B(214-222) dextramer, sorted from PBMCs, taken approximately 16 days after the first yellow fever vaccination. As DNA, the CDR3 is TGTGCCAGCAGCCCCCTCAGGGCAGGGGATACTGAAGCTTTCTTT. This translates into CASSPLRAGDTEAFF.